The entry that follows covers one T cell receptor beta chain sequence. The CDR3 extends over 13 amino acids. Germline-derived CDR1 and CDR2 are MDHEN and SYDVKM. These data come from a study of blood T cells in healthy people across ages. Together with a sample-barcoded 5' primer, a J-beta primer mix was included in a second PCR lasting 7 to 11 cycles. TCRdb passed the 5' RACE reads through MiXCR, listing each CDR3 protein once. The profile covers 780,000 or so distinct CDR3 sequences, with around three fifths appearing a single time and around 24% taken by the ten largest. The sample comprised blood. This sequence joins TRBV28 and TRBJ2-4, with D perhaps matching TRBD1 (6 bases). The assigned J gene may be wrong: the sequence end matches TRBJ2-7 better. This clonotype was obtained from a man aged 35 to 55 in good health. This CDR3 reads CASRTQGFYEQYF. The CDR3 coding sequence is TGTGCCAGCAGAACACAGGGTTTCTACGAGCAGTACTTC.